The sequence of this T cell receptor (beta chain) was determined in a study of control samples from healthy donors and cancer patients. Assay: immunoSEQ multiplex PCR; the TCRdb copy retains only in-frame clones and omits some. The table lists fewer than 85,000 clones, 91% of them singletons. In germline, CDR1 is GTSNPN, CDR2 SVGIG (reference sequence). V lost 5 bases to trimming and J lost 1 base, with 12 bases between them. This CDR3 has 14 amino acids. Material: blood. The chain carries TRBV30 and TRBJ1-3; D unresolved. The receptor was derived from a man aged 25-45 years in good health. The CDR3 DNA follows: TGTGCCTGGGCTGCATCGAGATCTGGAAACACCATATATTTT. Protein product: CAWAASRSGNTIYF.